This T cell receptor beta chain was identified during a study of blood T cell repertoires in COVID-19. Some clones are missing from TCRdb's copy, which holds only in-frame ones; the method was immunoSEQ multiplex PCR. The sample has approximately 160,000 clones; more than 70% are singletons. The study drew participants aged 18 to 89 years from about two dozen US areas. Germline assignment: CDR1 ENHRY and CDR2 SYGVKD. The trim removed 2 bases at V and 4 bases at J, leaving 7 bases unmatched. The CDR3 is 17 amino acids. Specimen: PBMCs or T cells enriched from blood (not recorded which). The sequence was collected from a man aged 40-50 years who had recovered from COVID-19. The chain combines TRBV10-3 with TRBJ2-3, with TRBD2 matching 12 bases. CDR3 nucleotides: TGTGCCATCAGTGAGGCTAGCGGGGGGGGCCTCCCAGATACGCAGTATTTT. Protein product: CAISEASGGGLPDTQYF.